A selection of T cell receptor beta chains follows, all from one sample in a study of cytomegalovirus exposure and HLA in healthy donors. This table comes from immunoSEQ multiplex PCR, and its TCRdb copy is limited to in-frame clones, with some not included. The sample consists of about 170,000 clones, about 82% of them appearing once. Source material: PBMCs. The receptor set was obtained from a male donor in good health and CMV-seronegative. Both conserved end residues are part of each CDR3. The order of the fields is clone size, D gene, CDR3 length, J gene, V gene, CDR3 DNA, CDR3 protein. A D gene is named only where the DNA matches it firmly. The size of a clone is reported for some rows only, either as once, few or many, or as a class for expanded clones.

>NA|NA|16|TRBJ2-1|TRBV5-1
TGCGCCAGCAGCGTCCTGACTATCAGCTCCTACAATGAGCAGTTCTTC
CASSVLTISSYNEQFF
>NA|TRBD2|17|TRBJ2-7|TRBV7-3
TGTGCCAGCAGCGCCTGGGGGGGGGAAGGGGCTTCCTACGAGCAGTACTTC
CASSAWGGEGASYEQYF
>NA|TRBD2|15|TRBJ2-3|TRBV6-5
TGTGCCAGCAGTTTACTAGCGGGGAGGACAGATACGCAGTATTTT
CASSLLAGRTDTQYF
>NA|NA|15|TRBJ1-1|TRBV7-9
TGTGCCAGCAGCTTTAGAGCGGGGCCGAACACTGAAGCTTTCTTT
CASSFRAGPNTEAFF
>few|TRBD2|15|TRBJ2-5|TRBV4-3
TGCGCCAGCAGCCAAGATCGTAGCGGGCAAGAGACCCAGTACTTC
CASSQDRSGQETQYF
>NA|TRBD2|15|TRBJ2-7|TRBV5-4
TGTGCCAGCAGTGTGACTAGCGGTAGCTCCTACGAGCAGTACTTC
CASSVTSGSSYEQYF
>NA|TRBD1|14|TRBJ2-7|TRBV27
TGTGCCACCACCGGGGACAGCCCCTCCTACGAGCAGTACTTC
CATTGDSPSYEQYF
>NA|NA|12|TRBJ2-5|TRBV30
TGTGCCTGGAGCTCAGGCCAAGAGACCCAGTACTTC
CAWSSGQETQYF
>NA|NA|15|TRBJ2-3|TRBV23-1
TGCGCCAGCAGTCCTCCGGACATTAGCACAGATACGCAGTATTTT
CASSPPDISTDTQYF
>NA|NA|13|TRBJ2-7|TRBV4-3
TGCGCCAGCAGCCCCCTTAGCTCCTACGAGCAGTACTTC
CASSPLSSYEQYF
>NA|NA|14|TRBJ1-1|TRBV9
TGTGCCAGCAGCACCTTAGGCAGGGAGGCTGAAGCTTTCTTT
CASSTLGREAEAFF
>once|NA|15|TRBJ1-2|TRBV5-4
TGTGCCAGCAGCCCTCAGGGAAAGACTAACTATGGCTACACCTTC
CASSPQGKTNYGYTF
>few|NA|13|TRBJ1-5|TRBV4-2
TGTGCCAGCAGCCAAGATACGGGGGGACCCCAGCATTTT
CASSQDTGGPQHF
>NA|TRBD1|10|TRBJ1-2|TRBV29-1
TGCAGCGTTTCCGGGACAGCCTACCCCTTC
CSVSGTAYPF
>NA|TRBD2|9|TRBJ2-5|TRBV27
TGTTTCCGGGGGGGGACCCAGTACTTC
CFRGGTQYF
>NA|TRBD1|12|TRBJ1-2|TRBV29-1
TGCAGCGCCAGGGACAGTAACTATGGCTACACCTTC
CSARDSNYGYTF
>NA|NA|16|TRBJ1-5|TRBV7-2
TGTGCCAGCAAATACGGGGGGCAAGGGAGCAATCAGCCCCAGCATTTT
CASKYGGQGSNQPQHF
>NA|NA|15|TRBJ2-5|TRBV7-9
TGTGCCAGCACTACCCGATCGGCAGGTCAAGAGACCCAGTACTTC
CASTTRSAGQETQYF
>NA|TRBD2|16|TRBJ2-7|TRBV4-1
TGCGCCAGCAGCCAAGATTTACTAGCGAGAGGATACGAGCAGTACTTC
CASSQDLLARGYEQYF
>NA|TRBD1|17|TRBJ1-5|TRBV10-1
TGCGCCACCTACGAGGGGGCTAACGAATATAGCAATCAGCCCCAGCATTTT
CATYEGANEYSNQPQHF
>NA|TRBD1|16|TRBJ1-6|TRBV4-3
TGCGCCAGCAGCCAAGATGATACAGGGGGGAATTCACCCCTCCACTTT
CASSQDDTGGNSPLHF
>few|NA|12|TRBJ2-3|TRBV4-1
TGCGCCAGCAGCGCCTACACAGATACGCAGTATTTT
CASSAYTDTQYF
>NA|NA|15|TRBJ1-1|TRBV5-1
TGCGCCAGCAGCAAAGAGACAGGCCGGAACACTGAAGCTTTCTTT
CASSKETGRNTEAFF
>NA|NA|15|TRBJ1-5|TRBV15
TGTGCCACCAGCAGAGAACAGGGCTTCAATCAGCCCCAGCATTTT
CATSREQGFNQPQHF
>NA|NA|16|TRBJ2-7|TRBV4-3
TGCGCCAGCAGCCAAGAGCCCGGGATCGGGCCCTACGAGCAGTACTTC
CASSQEPGIGPYEQYF
>NA|NA|15|TRBJ2-5|TRBV18
TGTGCCAGCTCACCACCGCGACAGAGCCAAGAGACCCAGTACTTC
CASSPPRQSQETQYF
>NA|TRBD1|14|TRBJ1-6|TRBV30
TGTGCCTGGAGTGACAGGGGAGATAATTCACCCCTCCACTTT
CAWSDRGDNSPLHF
>few|TRBD1|16|TRBJ2-2|TRBV9
TGTGCCAGCAGCGCTGATGTGGACAGGATGTACGGGGAGCTGTTTTTT
CASSADVDRMYGELFF
>NA|NA|14|TRBJ1-4|TRBV18
TGTGCCAGCTCACCCAGGGTTGAGGATGAAAAACTGTTTTTT
CASSPRVEDEKLFF
>NA|TRBD1|16|TRBJ1-2|TRBV5-4
TGTGCCAGCAGGCCGGCAGGACAGGGGCCGTCCTATGGCTACCCCTTC
CASRPAGQGPSYGYPF
>NA|NA|14|TRBJ2-7|TRBV5-7
TGTGCCAGCAGCTTGTCGAGGGTGGCGCACGAGCAGTACTTC
CASSLSRVAHEQYF
>NA|NA|15|TRBJ2-5|TRBV5-1
TGCGCCAGCACCCCTCTACGGGGGGCGCAAGAGACCCAGTACTTC
CASTPLRGAQETQYF
>NA|NA|15|TRBJ2-7|TRBV7-2
TGTGCCCTCCAGGGGCGGCGGGGGAACTCCTACGAGCAGTACTTC
CALQGRRGNSYEQYF
>NA|TRBD2|15|TRBJ2-5|TRBV5-4
TGTGCCAGCAGCTTAGGCGGGGGGGCCGGAGAGACCCAGTACTTC
CASSLGGGAGETQYF
>NA|TRBD2|16|TRBJ2-5|TRBV5-1
TGCGCCAGCAGCTCCACCGGGACTAGACCCGGGGAGACCCAGTACTTC
CASSSTGTRPGETQYF
>NA|NA|15|TRBJ1-2|TRBV6-6
TGTGCCAGCAGTTACTCGGGCAGGGGACGCTATGGCTACACCTTC
CASSYSGRGRYGYTF
>NA|NA|15|TRBJ2-2|TRBV5-4
TGTGCCAGCAGCCCCCTAGGACAGTCCGGCGGGGAGCTGTTTTTT
CASSPLGQSGGELFF
>NA|TRBD2|16|TRBJ2-3|TRBV19
TGTGCCAGTAGTCGGACTAGCGAGCGGACCACAGATACGCAGTATTTT
CASSRTSERTTDTQYF
>few|TRBD1|15|TRBJ1-2|TRBV28
TGTGCCAGCAGTTCGACCGGGACAGCCCCCTATGGCTACACCTTC
CASSSTGTAPYGYTF
>NA|TRBD2|13|TRBJ2-7|TRBV10-3
TGTGCCACCTCCTCGGGGGGAAACTACGAGCAGTACTTC
CATSSGGNYEQYF
>NA|NA|14|TRBJ2-1|TRBV29-1
TGCAGCGTTGATACAGGGTGGACAGACAATGAGCAGTTCTTC
CSVDTGWTDNEQFF
>NA|TRBD1|16|TRBJ2-7|TRBV19
TGTGCCAGTAGTATCGGGGCCCCGGGACAGGGTTACGAGCAGTACTTC
CASSIGAPGQGYEQYF
>few|TRBD1|15|TRBJ1-4|TRBV4-3
TGCGCCAGCAGCCAAGATTGGACAGGGGATGAAAAACTGTTTTTT
CASSQDWTGDEKLFF
>few|TRBD1|15|TRBJ2-2|TRBV29-1
TGCAGCGTTGAAGAAAGGACAGGGGTCCCCGGGGAGCTGTTTTTT
CSVEERTGVPGELFF
>few|TRBD1|14|TRBJ1-1|TRBV19
TGTGCCAGTAGTATCGACAGGGACTTCACTGAAGCTTTCTTT
CASSIDRDFTEAFF
>NA|TRBD1|16|TRBJ2-6|TRBV7-2
TGTGCCAGCAGCAGAACTACAGGGGTTGGGGCCAACGTCCTGACTTTC
CASSRTTGVGANVLTF
>NA|NA|13|TRBJ1-3|TRBV9
TGTGCCAGCAGTACAGTCTCTGGAAACACCATATATTTT
CASSTVSGNTIYF
>NA|TRBD1|14|TRBJ1-2|TRBV7-9
TGTGCCAGCAGCTGGAAGGGGGCTCACTATGGCTACACCTTC
CASSWKGAHYGYTF
>NA|NA|11|TRBJ1-1|TRBV7-9
TGTGCCAGCGGGGAGGACACTGAAGCTTTCTTT
CASGEDTEAFF
>NA|TRBD2|18|TRBJ2-1|TRBV14
TGTGCCAGCAGCCAAAGACTAGCGGGGGGGAGCTCCTACAATGAGCAGTTCTTC
CASSQRLAGGSSYNEQFF
>NA|TRBD1|15|TRBJ2-3|TRBV15
TGTGCCACCAGCGGGGGACAGGGACGCACAGATACGCAGTATTTT
CATSGGQGRTDTQYF
>NA|NA|15|TRBJ1-4|TRBV6-1
TGTGCCAGCAGTGAAACACAGGGTGTCAATGAAAAACTGTTTTTT
CASSETQGVNEKLFF
>once|TRBD2|16|TRBJ2-7|TRBV19
TGTGCCAGTAGTTCCGATGGGACTAGCGGGAGGGTCGAGCAGTACTTC
CASSSDGTSGRVEQYF
>NA|TRBD1|12|TRBJ1-6|TRBV7-3
TGTGCCAGCAGCCAAGACAGGGACCCCCTCCACTTT
CASSQDRDPLHF
>NA|NA|15|TRBJ1-2|TRBV6-5
TGTGCCAGCAGTCCGACGAGGCCACGCGGCTATGGCTACACCTTC
CASSPTRPRGYGYTF
>few|TRBD1|15|TRBJ1-1|TRBV7-9
TGTGCCAGCAGCCTTTGGACAGGGTCGAACACTGAAGCTTTCTTT
CASSLWTGSNTEAFF
>NA|TRBD1|15|TRBJ1-2|TRBV25-1
TGTGCCAGCAGTCCTGACAGGGGGGGGTTCTATGGCTACACCTTC
CASSPDRGGFYGYTF
>NA|TRBD2|15|TRBJ2-1|TRBV7-6
TGTGCCAGCAGCTCAGGGCTGGCGGGAGAAACTGAGCAGTTCTTC
CASSSGLAGETEQFF
>NA|NA|16|TRBJ2-7|TRBV27
TGTGCCAGCAGTTTATCGGGAGGGGGTATGGCCTACGAGCAGTACTTC
CASSLSGGGMAYEQYF